This is a list of T cell receptor beta chains from one sample in a study of radiotherapy plus CTLA-4 blockade in lung cancer. Assay: immunoSEQ multiplex PCR; the TCRdb copy retains only in-frame clones and omits some. The table records fewer than 35,000 clones, under 85% of them present only once. Source: peripheral blood, taken from a patient treated with radiotherapy plus ipilimumab. The source is a human donor with non-small cell lung cancer that progressed on radiotherapy plus ipilimumab. The CDR3 runs from the conserved cysteine through the conserved F or W. D genes are given only for firm matches. Some rows have no size entry. The others give once, few or many, or a class for an expanded clone.

d_call,j_call,clone_size,v_call,cdr3_aa,cdr3_nt
TRBD1,TRBJ1-1,NA,TRBV6-6,CASSSLGQAEAFF,TGTGCCAGCAGTTCCCTAGGACAGGCCGAAGCTTTCTTT
TRBD1,TRBJ2-3,NA,TRBV5-4,CASSPRGSSDTQYF,TGTGCCAGCAGCCCCAGGGGGAGCTCAGATACGCAGTATTTT
NA,TRBJ2-1,NA,TRBV5-4,CASSWGGRGEQFF,TGTGCCAGCAGCTGGGGGGGGCGAGGAGAGCAGTTCTTC
NA,TRBJ2-6,NA,TRBV11-3,CASSPHSGANVLTF,TGTGCCAGCAGCCCCCACTCTGGGGCCAACGTCCTGACTTTC
TRBD1,TRBJ2-1,NA,TRBV28,CASRGGGQGYNEQFF,TGTGCCAGCAGAGGGGGGGGACAGGGCTACAATGAGCAGTTCTTC
NA,TRBJ2-7,NA,TRBV6-1,CASRRDLFYEQYF,TGTGCCAGCAGAAGAGACCTTTTCTACGAGCAGTACTTC
TRBD2,TRBJ2-1,NA,TRBV29-1,CSVDYERESPYNEQFF,TGCAGCGTTGACTATGAGCGGGAGTCACCCTACAATGAGCAGTTCTTC
NA,TRBJ2-7,NA,TRBV6-5,CASSYRDNWYEQYF,TGTGCCAGCAGTTATAGGGACAATTGGTACGAGCAGTACTTC
TRBD2,TRBJ2-2,few,TRBV28,CASSLRLAGGTGELFF,TGTGCCAGCAGTCTCAGACTAGCGGGGGGAACCGGGGAGCTGTTTTTT
NA,TRBJ1-1,NA,TRBV27,CASSSPPGGGGTEAFF,TGTGCCAGCAGTTCCCCCCCGGGCGGGGGGGGAACTGAAGCTTTCTTT
NA,TRBJ1-2,few,TRBV7-2,CASSPGVGYTF,TGTGCCAGCAGCCCCGGGGTTGGCTACACCTTC
NA,TRBJ2-6,NA,TRBV27,CASSPLGAIGANVLTF,TGTGCCAGCAGCCCTCTGGGGGCGATAGGGGCCAACGTCCTGACTTTC
NA,TRBJ1-1,few,TRBV6-5,CASSYDRRTEAFF,TGTGCCAGCAGTTACGACCGGAGGACTGAAGCTTTCTTT
TRBD2,TRBJ2-2,NA,TRBV10-3,CAISERGGGRPGELFF,TGTGCCATCAGTGAAAGGGGCGGGGGGCGCCCCGGGGAGCTGTTTTTT
TRBD1,TRBJ1-6,few,TRBV7-9,CASSSQGGNSPLHF,TGTGCCAGCAGCTCCCAGGGGGGGAATTCACCCCTCCACTTT
NA,TRBJ2-5,NA,TRBV7-8,CASSLFLMTEKETQYF,TGTGCCAGCAGCTTATTCCTTATGACGGAAAAAGAGACCCAGTACTTC
TRBD2,TRBJ2-1,NA,TRBV29-1,CSVVGGFSYNEQFF,TGCAGCGTAGTCGGGGGGTTCTCCTACAATGAGCAGTTCTTC
TRBD1,TRBJ1-2,NA,TRBV30,CARDSRSYGYTF,TGTGCTAGGGACAGTCGATCCTATGGCTACACCTTC
NA,TRBJ1-5,NA,TRBV21-1,CASSDRGGKQPQHF,TGTGCCAGCAGTGACAGGGGCGGAAAGCAGCCCCAGCATTTT
TRBD1,TRBJ1-2,NA,TRBV28,CASRSGQNYGYTF,TGTGCCAGCAGGTCGGGACAGAACTATGGCTACACCTTC